The rows below give T cell receptor beta chains drawn from one sample of a study of blood T cell repertoires in COVID-19. Only in-frame clones appear in the TCRdb table, and some are missing; sequencing was by immunoSEQ multiplex PCR. The data contain around 140,000 clones, roughly 82% of them singletons. The sequencing input was peripheral blood. The source is a man aged 60 to 69 with active or convalescent COVID-19. Both conserved end residues are part of each CDR3. D genes are given only for firm matches. Not all rows give a size; the values are once, few, many and, for expanded clones, a class.

J	D	size	V	DNA	CDR3
TRBJ1-5	NA	NA	TRBV3-1/TRBV3-2	TGTGCCAGCAGCCAATCCTCCAGGTCTCAGCCCCAGCATTTT	CASSQSSRSQPQHF
TRBJ1-1	NA	NA	TRBV25-1	TGTGCCAGCACCCCGAGGGGGGGATCGGGCACTGAAGCTTTCTTT	CASTPRGGSGTEAFF
TRBJ1-2	NA	NA	TRBV20-1	TGCAGTGCTAGGGGGGCCTATGGCTACACCTTC	CSARGAYGYTF
TRBJ1-2	NA	NA	TRBV6-1	TGTGCCAGCAGTGAGGGGGGAGGTGGCTACACCTTC	CASSEGGGGYTF
TRBJ1-6	TRBD1	NA	TRBV6-1	TGTGCCAGCAGTGATGCCCCGGGACAGAACTCCTATAATTCACCCCTCCACTTT	CASSDAPGQNSYNSPLHF
TRBJ1-4	NA	NA	TRBV5-8	TGTGCCAGCAGGGTGCGGGGAACCCGGACTAATGAAAAACTGTTTTTT	CASRVRGTRTNEKLFF
TRBJ1-1	NA	NA	TRBV9	TGTGCCAGCGCCCCGTACGGAGACACTGAAGCTTTCTTT	CASAPYGDTEAFF
TRBJ1-4	NA	NA	TRBV7-2	TGTGCCAGCAGCTTAACGGGATCCAATGAAAAACTGTTTTTT	CASSLTGSNEKLFF
TRBJ2-3	NA	NA	TRBV19	TGTGCCAGTAGTATAGTCCCTTCGGATACGCAGTATTTT	CASSIVPSDTQYF
TRBJ1-1	TRBD1	NA	TRBV27	TGTGCCAGCAGGGTTCCCGGACAGGGGAATTCTGAAGCTTTCTTT	CASRVPGQGNSEAFF
TRBJ1-1	TRBD1	NA	TRBV27	TGTGCCAGCAAAGGACAGGGGGCCACTGAAGCTTTCTTT	CASKGQGATEAFF
TRBJ2-1	NA	NA	TRBV7-2	TGTGCCAGCAGCTTAGCGAAAGGGGGCAATGAGCAGTTCTTC	CASSLAKGGNEQFF
TRBJ2-3	NA	NA	TRBV11-3	TGTGCCAGCAACCAGGGTACCACAGATACGCAGTATTTT	CASNQGTTDTQYF
TRBJ2-5	NA	NA	TRBV10-2	TGCGCCAGCAGTGAGTACCTAACCTCGGGGGGCGTGAAGACCCAGTACTTC	CASSEYLTSGGVKTQYF
TRBJ1-6	TRBD1	NA	TRBV2	TGTGCCGTCCGGGACAGTTCTTCACCCCTCCACTTT	CAVRDSSSPLHF
TRBJ1-2	TRBD1	NA	TRBV5-1	TGCGCCAGCAGCTTGGTTCAGGGGGCGGGCGGCTACACCTTC	CASSLVQGAGGYTF
TRBJ1-5	NA	NA	TRBV7-2	TGTGCCAGCAGCTTTTGGGGGGATAGCAATCAGCCCCAGCATTTT	CASSFWGDSNQPQHF
TRBJ2-5	NA	few	TRBV30	TGTGCCTGGAGTGTACAAGGGGGACAGTACTTC	CAWSVQGGQYF
TRBJ2-1	TRBD1	NA	TRBV18	TGTGCCAGCTCACCAACGGACAGGGGGCGCGATGAGCAGTTCTTC	CASSPTDRGRDEQFF
TRBJ2-5	NA	NA	TRBV6-5	TGTGCCAGCTACACCACCTCGGGTATGCGTGAGACCCAGTACTTC	CASYTTSGMRETQYF
TRBJ1-2	NA	NA	TRBV20-1	TGCAGTGCTAGTCAAGGGACAAGAAACTATGGCTACACCTTC	CSASQGTRNYGYTF
TRBJ2-7	NA	NA	TRBV27	TGTGCCAGCAGGCCCCGGGGTGGGGAGCAGTACTTC	CASRPRGGEQYF
TRBJ2-5	TRBD2	NA	TRBV4-1	TGCGCCAGCAGCCAAACCGGGACTAACCAAGAGACCCAGTACTTC	CASSQTGTNQETQYF
TRBJ1-4	NA	NA	TRBV5-1	TGCGCCAGCAGCTCGGGGGGGATTGGTGAAAAACTGTTTTTT	CASSSGGIGEKLFF
TRBJ1-1	NA	NA	TRBV7-6	TGTGCCAGCAGCTTTGAATCCGGCACTGAAGCTTTCTTT	CASSFESGTEAFF
TRBJ2-5	NA	NA	TRBV11-3	TGTGCCAGCAGCTTAGTCGGGAAGACCCAGTACTTC	CASSLVGKTQYF
TRBJ1-6	NA	NA	TRBV6-2/TRBV6-3	TGTGCCAGCAGTTACCCGCGACAGGTGCCATATAATTCACCCCTCCACTTT	CASSYPRQVPYNSPLHF
TRBJ1-1	NA	NA	TRBV5-1	TGCGCCAGCAGCTTCGACAGGCGCTCAGGTCGGAACACTGAAGCTTTCTTT	CASSFDRRSGRNTEAFF
TRBJ1-1	NA	NA	TRBV7-2	TGTGCCAGCAGCTCACAGACATCCATGAACACTGAAGCTTTCTTT	CASSSQTSMNTEAFF
TRBJ1-1	NA	NA	TRBV19	TGTGCCAGTAGTAAGGGGTTTAACACTGAAGCTTTCTTT	CASSKGFNTEAFF
TRBJ1-5	NA	NA	TRBV30	TGTGCCTGGAGTGCGGGGTTGAGCAATCAGCCCCAGCATTTT	CAWSAGLSNQPQHF
TRBJ1-6	TRBD1	NA	TRBV7-2	TGTGCCAGCAGCTACCGGACAGGCGTCAATTCACCCCTCCACTTT	CASSYRTGVNSPLHF
TRBJ2-1	TRBD2	NA	TRBV9	TGTGCCAGCAGCGTAGAAAGCGGGAACTCCTACAATGAGCAGTTCTTC	CASSVESGNSYNEQFF
TRBJ2-5	NA	NA	TRBV14	TGTGCCAGCAGCCAGATCTTCGGCGGAAGAGAGACCCAGTACTTC	CASSQIFGGRETQYF
TRBJ1-4	TRBD1	NA	TRBV5-1	TGCGCCAGCAGCCTCGTCATCCCGGGACAGGGGAACCTTAATGAAAAACTGTTTTTT	CASSLVIPGQGNLNEKLFF
TRBJ2-1	NA	NA	TRBV7-9	TGTGCCAGCAGCTTAGCACAGGGAGGGTACAATGAGCAGTTCTTC	CASSLAQGGYNEQFF
TRBJ2-2	NA	NA	TRBV4-3	TGCGCCAGCAGCCAGGCTAGTGAAGCCGGGGAGCTGTTTTTT	CASSQASEAGELFF
TRBJ1-1	NA	NA	TRBV7-2	TGTGCCAGCAGCCCCCTGGGGGCTATGACTGAAGCTTTCTTT	CASSPLGAMTEAFF
TRBJ2-5	TRBD1	NA	TRBV13	TGTGCCAGCAGCCGGAGACAGGGCCAAGAGACCCAGTACTTC	CASSRRQGQETQYF
TRBJ2-1	TRBD2	NA	TRBV25-1	TGTGCCAGCAGGCCGGGACTAGCGGGTTCCGTCTACAATGAGCAGTTCTTC	CASRPGLAGSVYNEQFF
TRBJ1-2	NA	NA	TRBV7-9	TGTGCCAGCAGCCTTCCTTCTGCGGAAGCTAACTATGGCTACACCTTC	CASSLPSAEANYGYTF
TRBJ2-1	TRBD2	NA	TRBV4-3	TGCGCCAGCAGCGCCGGGACTAGCGTTTGGAATGAGCAGTTCTTC	CASSAGTSVWNEQFF
TRBJ1-2	NA	NA	TRBV6-1	TGTGCCAGCAGTGAATTCGTCCTATATGGCTACACCTTC	CASSEFVLYGYTF
TRBJ1-1	NA	NA	TRBV5-8	TGTGCCAGCAGCTTTCAGGGTAAGATTACTGAAGCTTTCTTT	CASSFQGKITEAFF
TRBJ2-3	NA	NA	TRBV7-6	TGTGCCAGCAGGGGGCTGGACCCCACAGATACGCAGTATTTT	CASRGLDPTDTQYF
TRBJ1-2	NA	many	TRBV18	TGTGCCAGCTCACCACGGGCCCAGGGGCCTCACTATGGCTACACCTTC	CASSPRAQGPHYGYTF
TRBJ1-6	NA	once	TRBV19	TGTGCCAGTAGTATGGGCAGGGGATACAATTCACCCCTCCACTTT	CASSMGRGYNSPLHF
TRBJ1-1	TRBD1	NA	TRBV9	TGTGCCAGCAGCGCAGGACGAACAGGGGATACTGAAGCTTTCTTT	CASSAGRTGDTEAFF
TRBJ1-1	NA	NA	TRBV2	TGTGCCAGCAGTGGGACAGAACTTAACACTGAAGCTTTCTTT	CASSGTELNTEAFF
TRBJ2-7	NA	NA	TRBV7-2	TGTGCCAGCAGCCCGCGACAGTCTGTACTCCTCTACGAGCAGTACTTC	CASSPRQSVLLYEQYF
TRBJ2-1	NA	NA	TRBV29-1	TGCAGCGCTTCCGGTGGCGTCAGGGCGGACAATGAGCAGTTCTTC	CSASGGVRADNEQFF
TRBJ1-5	TRBD1	once	TRBV18	TGTGCCAGCTCACCGACAGGGACAGGGGGTGAGCAGCCCCAGCATTTT	CASSPTGTGGEQPQHF
TRBJ1-2	NA	NA	TRBV7-2	TGTGCCAGCAGCCTTACCGAGAACTATGGCTACACCTTC	CASSLTENYGYTF
TRBJ1-1	TRBD1	NA	TRBV4-1	TGCGCCAGCAGCCCCCGGACAGGGACATTCATGAACACTGAAGCTTTCTTT	CASSPRTGTFMNTEAFF
TRBJ2-3	NA	once	TRBV6-2/TRBV6-3	TGTGCCAGCAGTTACTCGCTTGGCGGGACGCCGGAGGGTTTT	CASSYSLGGTPEGF